A single sample is the source of the 26 T cell receptor beta chains below, sequenced in a study of cytomegalovirus exposure and HLA in healthy donors. The assay was immunoSEQ multiplex PCR, and TCRdb's table has in-frame clones only and misses some. Of some 60,000 clones listed, about 96% are singletons. Sequencing used PBMCs. These receptors all come from a man younger than 30 in good health and CMV-seronegative.

The chain employs TRBV7-9 and TRBJ2-6; TRBD2 is a possible D gene (5 bases). V lost 7 bases and J lost 2, with 12 bases in between. This CDR3 is 15 amino acids long. From germline, CDR1 is SEHNR and CDR2 FQNEAQ (reference sequence). The CDR3 loop reads CASIPPGTGANVLTF. The DNA for the CDR3 is TGTGCCAGCATTCCCCCGGGGACTGGGGCCAACGTCCTGACTTTC. Variable domain in full (rest from reference TRBV7-9 and TRBJ2-6): DTGVSQNPRHKITKRGQNVTFRCDPISEHNRLYWYRQTLGQGPEFLTYFQNEAQLEKSRLLSDRFSAERPKGSFSTLEIQRTEQGDSAMYLCASIPPGTGANVLTFGAGSRLTVL.

The chain combines TRBV7-2 with TRBJ1-3; TRBD1 might be the D (6 bases). The length of the CDR3 is 16 residues. V lost 5 bases to trimming and J lost 2 bases, with 16 bases between them. Germline lookup yields CDR1 SGHTA and CDR2 FQGNSA. The CDR3 region has the DNA TGTGCCAGCAGCCCGGACCCTCCAGGGGCTGGAAACACCATATATTTT. Protein product: CASSPDPPGAGNTIYF.

V usage is TRBV7-2 and J usage is TRBJ1-2, with D possibly matching TRBD1 (5 bases). CDR1 and CDR2 (germline): SGHTA, FQGNSA. The CDR3 contains 15 residues. V lost 1 base to trimming and J lost 4 bases, with 13 bases between them. In DNA form, the CDR3 reads TGTGCCAGCAGCTTAGAGGGAGGGGTGGGCTATGGCTACACCTTC. Protein: CASSLEGGVGYGYTF.

The chain recombines TRBV6-5 with TRBJ2-7, with 8 bases lining up with TRBD2. The junction had 13 bases not matched to a gene; V was cut back by 6 bases and J by 6 bases. This CDR3 is 15 amino acids long. Germline values: CDR1 MNHEY, CDR2 SVGAGI. The CDR3: CASSLRASGLGEQYF. CDR3 DNA sequence: TGTGCCAGCAGCCTTAGGGCTAGCGGGCTTGGCGAGCAGTACTTC.

The rearrangement links TRBV10-3 to TRBJ1-1; no reliable D call. The CDR3 is made up of 13 amino acids. In germline, CDR1 is ENHRY, CDR2 SYGVKD. Trimming shortened V by 8 bases and J by 7 bases, and 17 bases separated the two germline ends. CDR3 amino acids: CAIVFSIGGEAFF. The CDR3 DNA reads TGTGCCATCGTATTTTCTATCGGAGGTGAAGCTTTCTTT.

This chain links TRBV5-4 with TRBJ2-3, with 11 bases aligning to TRBD1. V lost 4 bases to trimming and J lost 4 bases; unmatched junction nucleotides: 8. CDR3 length equals 16 residues. Per the germline V gene, CDR1 is SGHNT and CDR2 is YYREEE (reference sequence). DNA for the CDR3: TGTGCCAGCAGCACCCCGGACAGGGGGCTGTCAGATACGCAGTATTTT. The encoded protein is CASSTPDRGLSDTQYF. The whole variable domain, filled in from reference TRBV5-4 and TRBJ2-3, reads ETGVTQSPTHLIKTRGQQVTLRCSSQSGHNTVSWYQQALGQGPQFIFQYYREEENGRGNFPPRFSGLQFPNYSSELNVNALELDDSALYLCASSTPDRGLSDTQYFGPGTRLTVL.

This chain uses TRBV27 with TRBJ2-5; D gene unclear. There are 14 residues in the CDR3. Germline V CDR1 and CDR2: MNHEY, SMNVEV (reference sequence). Trimming stripped 3 bases from V and 8 bases from J, with 16 bases between. The CDR3 region is CASSFLAHEETQYF. The CDR3 coding sequence is TGTGCCAGCAGTTTCCTTGCCCATGAGGAAACCCAGTACTTC.

V and J are TRBV6-1 and TRBJ2-1, with 11 nucleotides matching TRBD2. This CDR3 is built from 15 residues. With 6 bases clipped from V and 4 bases from J, the junction kept 5 bases outside the gene matches. The germline CDR1 and CDR2 sequences are MNHNS and SASEGT. The CDR3 sequence is CASRAGLAVYNEQFF. CDR3 in DNA: TGTGCCAGCAGAGCGGGACTAGCGGTTTACAATGAGCAGTTCTTC.

This chain joins TRBV5-1 and TRBJ1-5; 8 nucleotides agree with TRBD1. The J segment lost 3 bases and the V segment lost 4 bases, leaving 6 bases of the junction unmatched. The germline CDR1 and CDR2 sequences are SGHRS and YFSETQ. There are 15 residues in the CDR3. CDR3 amino acids: CASSAGTGVNQPQHF. For the CDR3, the DNA is TGCGCCAGCAGCGCCGGGACAGGCGTCAATCAGCCCCAGCATTTT.

The DNA of the CDR3 is TGTGCCAGCTCAACATCGGGAGGGGAGTACACCGGGGAGCTGTTTTTT. It is translated as CASSTSGGEYTGELFF. The chain recombines TRBV18 with TRBJ2-2; the match to TRBD2 covers 8 bases. Germline assignment: CDR1 KGHSH and CDR2 LQKENI. V shed 5 bases, J shed 3 bases, and the junction held 8 bases outside the gene matches. The CDR3 runs 16 residues.

The table lists this clone with a count of one. The rearrangement links TRBV19 to TRBJ2-5, with 9 positions matching TRBD1. CDR1 LNHDA and CDR2 SQIVND come from the germline V gene (reference sequence). CDR3 length: 13 residues. J was trimmed by 5 bases and V by 8 bases; bases with no gene match: 6. The CDR3, as DNA: TGTGCCAGTTTGGGACAGGGCAAGGAGACCCAGTACTTC. Encoded protein: CASLGQGKETQYF.

As concerns this clone: At one of its ends the junction is not consistent with the germline gene, which may arise from a read error. The chain links TRBV15 to TRBJ2-7; tentatively, D is TRBD2 (6 bases). Germline CDR1 LNHNV, CDR2 YYDKDF (reference sequence). The CDR3 contains 14 residues. The CDR3 spells CAISSGSLPYEQYF. In nucleotides, the CDR3 is TGTGCCATCAGCAGCGGGTCCTTGCCCTACGAGCAGTACTTC.

This chain links TRBV4-3 with TRBJ2-7; 7 bases match TRBD2. V lost 1 base and J lost 10; bases outside the gene matches: 13. The CDR3 extends over 15 amino acids. From germline, CDR1 is LGHNA and CDR2 YSLEER. CDR3 nucleotides: TGCGCCAGCAGCCAAGTCGACGGGGGAGGGCCCGGACAGTACTTC. Translation gives CASSQVDGGGPGQYF.

The chain has TRBV4-1 and TRBJ2-5, with a weak D call TRBD2 (5 bases). The V gene lost 0 bases and the J gene lost 4 bases, with 18 bases spanning the gap. The CDR3 spans 17 residues. Germline values: CDR1 MGHRA, CDR2 YSYEKL. CDR3 sequence: CASSQDLGYGGGETQYF. CDR3 nucleotides: TGCGCCAGCAGCCAAGACTTGGGATACGGAGGAGGAGAGACCCAGTACTTC.

This chain links TRBV27 with TRBJ2-5, with D perhaps TRBD2 (5 bases). Germline CDR1 MNHEY, CDR2 SMNVEV (reference sequence). The V end was cut by 11 bases, the J end by 5 bases, with 15 bases between. The CDR3 sequence is 12 residues long. The CDR3 protein is CAVGGGGETQYF. The CDR3 DNA follows: TGTGCCGTCGGAGGCGGTGGGGAGACCCAGTACTTC.

The chain carries TRBV5-1 and TRBJ1-4, with no clear D. The V and J ends lost 4 bases and 0 bases respectively, with 10 bases between them. This CDR3 has 15 amino acids. Per germline, CDR1 SGHRS and CDR2 YFSETQ. CDR3 coding DNA: TGCGCCAGCAGCGAAGAGGCTGCAACTAATGAAAAACTGTTTTTT. It translates to CASSEEAATNEKLFF.

The chain uses TRBV10-2 and TRBJ2-7; 13 bases align to TRBD2. Per germline, CDR1 WSHSY and CDR2 SAAADI. The junction had 14 bases not matched to a gene; V was cut back by 6 bases and J by 6 bases. The CDR3 consists of 17 residues. CDR3 nucleotide sequence: TGCGCCAGCAGCGGGACGGGACTAGCGGGGTCCGGAGCCGAGCAGTACTTC. It is translated as CASSGTGLAGSGAEQYF.

V and J are TRBV5-8 and TRBJ2-1; 9 nucleotides match TRBD2. CDR1 and CDR2 from the germline V gene are SGHTS and YDEGEE. The CDR3 is made up of 15 amino acids. Germline trimming cut 2 bases from V and 4 bases from J; bases unmatched to any gene: 4. This chain's CDR3 is CASSFRLAGYNEQFF. CDR3 nucleotide sequence: TGTGCCAGCAGCTTCCGGCTAGCGGGGTACAATGAGCAGTTCTTC.

CDR3 amino acids: CASSPSESYNEQFF. CDR3 sequence (DNA): TGCGCCAGCAGCCCTAGCGAATCATACAATGAGCAGTTCTTC. The chain is built from TRBV4-1 and TRBJ2-1, with D perhaps matching TRBD2 (6 bases). Trimming cost V 4 bases and J 4 bases, with 11 bases left between them. Germline CDR1 and CDR2: MGHRA and YSYEKL. This CDR3 region has 14 residues.

This chain uses TRBV4-3 with TRBJ2-1; D is undetermined. Trimming stripped 0 bases from V and 5 bases from J, with 11 bases between. From germline, CDR1 is LGHNA and CDR2 YSLEER. This CDR3 spans 15 amino acids. The CDR3 here is CASSQDSGTNNEQFF. The CDR3 DNA is TGCGCCAGCAGCCAAGATTCAGGCACAAACAATGAGCAGTTCTTC.

The chain links TRBV4-2 to TRBJ1-5; D is ambiguous. Germline values: CDR1 LGHNA, CDR2 YNFKEQ. The CDR3 consists of 14 residues. V shed 1 base and J shed 1 base, with 5 bases lying between them. The CDR3 spells CASSQGESNQPQHF. CDR3 DNA sequence: TGTGCCAGCAGCCAAGGCGAGAGCAATCAGCCCCAGCATTTT.

The chain combines TRBV28 with TRBJ2-7, with TRBD2 matching over 8 bases. The CDR3 has 14 amino acids. Germline trimming cut 7 bases from V and 0 bases from J; bases unmatched to any gene: 5. CDR1 and CDR2 (germline): MDHEN, SYDVKM. The CDR3 protein is CASTGTRSSYEQYF. As DNA, the CDR3 is TGTGCCAGCACCGGGACTAGGAGCTCCTACGAGCAGTACTTC.

The chain is built from TRBV19 and TRBJ2-7; D is possibly TRBD2 (6 bases). Deletions cut 6 bases from V and 1 base from J, with 13 bases between. Germline V lookup: CDR1 LNHDA, CDR2 SQIVND (reference sequence). This CDR3 has 14 residues. The CDR3 sequence is CASRRGGGSYEQYF. CDR3 nucleotide sequence: TGTGCCAGTAGGAGAGGAGGAGGGTCCTACGAGCAGTACTTC.

This chain joins TRBV18 and TRBJ2-2; tentatively, D is TRBD2 (6 bases). CDR3 length equals 15 residues. The germline V and J ends were trimmed by 2 bases and 3 bases, with 10 bases remaining between them. The germline CDR1 and CDR2 sequences are KGHSH and LQKENI. The CDR3 nucleotides read TGTGCCAGCTCACCAATTCGGGAGCACACCGGGGAGCTGTTTTTT. Amino acid sequence: CASSPIREHTGELFF.

The chain recombines TRBV4-1 with TRBJ2-1; 8 bases map to TRBD2. Trimming cost V 4 bases and J 7 bases; bases outside gene matches: 0. CDR1 is MGHRA and CDR2 is YSYEKL in the germline V gene. The CDR3 is made up of 12 amino acids. CDR3 nucleotides: TGCGCCAGCAGCCCTAGCGGGAATGAGCAGTTCTTC. This gives the protein CASSPSGNEQFF.

This clone was found a few times. V is TRBV28 and J is TRBJ1-2, with TRBD1 identical over 7 bases. V shed 5 bases and J 6 bases; nucleotides not matched to a gene: 9. The CDR3 runs 14 residues. Germline V lookup: CDR1 MDHEN, CDR2 SYDVKM. The DNA of the CDR3 is TGTGCCAGCAGTAGCCCTAACAGGGGAGATGGCTACACCTTC. Its protein product is CASSSPNRGDGYTF.